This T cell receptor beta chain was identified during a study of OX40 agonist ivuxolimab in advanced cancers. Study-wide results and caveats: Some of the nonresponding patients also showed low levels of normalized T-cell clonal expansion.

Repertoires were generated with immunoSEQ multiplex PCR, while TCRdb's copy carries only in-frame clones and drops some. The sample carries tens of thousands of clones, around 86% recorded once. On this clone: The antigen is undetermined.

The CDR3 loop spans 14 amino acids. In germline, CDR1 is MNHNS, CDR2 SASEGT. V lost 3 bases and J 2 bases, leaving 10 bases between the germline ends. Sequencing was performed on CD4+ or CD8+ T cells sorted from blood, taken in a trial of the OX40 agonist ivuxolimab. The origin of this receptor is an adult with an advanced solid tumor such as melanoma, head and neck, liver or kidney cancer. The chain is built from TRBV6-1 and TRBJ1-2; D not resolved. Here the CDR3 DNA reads TGTGCCAGCAGTGAGGTTGGGCCGAACTATGGCTACACCTTC. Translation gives CASSEVGPNYGYTF.